Following are 5 T cell receptor beta chains from one sample sequenced in a study of blood T cell repertoires in COVID-19 (dated by TCRdb to 2018 to 2021). The method behind the library was the immunoSEQ multiplex PCR assay. Drawn from immuneACCESS, this table holds only the in-frame rearrangements with V and J called that TCRdb kept. Clones are partly lost; checked studies trace under half to an unresolved V gene and leave the rest unexplained. The sample table records some 150,000 clones; about 86% of these occur just once. The ten largest account for around 7.8% of the sample. Material for sequencing was peripheral blood. The origin of the receptors is a human donor in a cohort sampled during active COVID-19.

J is TRBJ2-3 and V is TRBV13; 10 bases line up with TRBD1. The CDR3 is 16 residues long. The germline gives CDR1 PRHDT, CDR2 FYEKMQ (reference sequence). The trim removed 4 bases at V and 3 bases at J, leaving 7 bases unmatched. CDR3 sequence: CASSYDRGRGTDTQYF. Written as DNA, the CDR3 is TGTGCCAGCAGCTACGACAGGGGGCGCGGTACAGATACGCAGTATTTT.

This clone was observed a few times. The chain recombines TRBV6-1 with TRBJ1-4, with D maybe TRBD1 (5 bases). CDR1 MNHNS and CDR2 SASEGT come from the germline V gene. This CDR3 comprises 14 residues. Trimming stripped 3 bases from V and 8 bases from J, with 13 bases between. CDR3 sequence: CASSDRVEGEKLFF. For the CDR3, the DNA is TGTGCCAGCAGTGACAGGGTTGAAGGAGAAAAACTGTTTTTT.

V usage is TRBV27 and J usage is TRBJ2-7, with a tentative D call TRBD2 (6 bases). Looked up from germline, CDR1 is MNHEY and CDR2 is SMNVEV (reference sequence). The CDR3 covers 14 residues. V lost 4 bases and J 3 bases, leaving 13 bases between the germline ends. CDR3 DNA sequence: TGTGCCAGCAGTTATCGGGGGAATCGCTACGAGCAGTACTTC. It is translated as CASSYRGNRYEQYF.

The rearrangement links TRBV5-1 to TRBJ1-4, with a possible D match to TRBD1 (5 bases). The CDR3 length is 15 residues. The V gene's germline CDR1 is SGHRS and CDR2 YFSETQ. Trimming stripped 0 bases from V and 7 bases from J, with 13 bases between. This chain's CDR3 is CASSLGSVTGEKLFF. The DNA for the CDR3 is TGCGCCAGCAGCTTGGGGAGCGTTACAGGTGAAAAACTGTTTTTT.

The chain joins TRBV7-8 to TRBJ1-2; unclear D gene. This CDR3 has 15 residues. V lost 8 bases to trimming and J lost 4 bases, with 20 bases between them. Germline assignment: CDR1 SGHVS and CDR2 FQNEAQ. The CDR3 sequence is CASQKDGARTYGYTF. DNA of the CDR3: TGTGCCAGCCAAAAAGACGGAGCCCGAACCTATGGCTACACCTTC.